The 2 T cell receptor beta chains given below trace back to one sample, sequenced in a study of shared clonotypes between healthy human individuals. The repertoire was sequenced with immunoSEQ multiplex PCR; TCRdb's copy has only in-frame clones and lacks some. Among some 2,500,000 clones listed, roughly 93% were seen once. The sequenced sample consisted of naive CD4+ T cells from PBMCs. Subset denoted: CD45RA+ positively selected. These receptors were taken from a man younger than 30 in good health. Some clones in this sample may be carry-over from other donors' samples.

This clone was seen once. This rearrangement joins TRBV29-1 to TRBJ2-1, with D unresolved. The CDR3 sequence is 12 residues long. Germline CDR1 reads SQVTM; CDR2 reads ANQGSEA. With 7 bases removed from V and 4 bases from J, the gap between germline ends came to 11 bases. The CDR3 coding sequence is TGCAGCGGGGCTATTAGGTACAATGAGCAGTTCTTC. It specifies CSGAIRYNEQFF.

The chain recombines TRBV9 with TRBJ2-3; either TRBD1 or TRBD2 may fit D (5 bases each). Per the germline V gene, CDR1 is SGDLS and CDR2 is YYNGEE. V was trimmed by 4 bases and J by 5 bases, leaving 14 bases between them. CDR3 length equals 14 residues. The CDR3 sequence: CASSFLRGEDTQYF. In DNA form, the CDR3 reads TGTGCCAGCAGCTTCCTGAGGGGCGAAGATACGCAGTATTTT.